This passage covers 17 T cell receptor beta chains from one sample sequenced in a study of T cell repertoires in cytomegalovirus infection. TCRdb re-called the reads through MiXCR, storing one row per CDR3 protein. The sample has approximately 500,000 distinct CDR3 sequences, roughly 29% seen once. The sample consisted of PBMCs. The receptors were gathered from a human donor in good health (CMV status not recorded). Some clones in this sample may be carry-over from other donors' samples.

The CDR3 sequence: CASSAGLAANEQFF. CDR3 DNA sequence: TGTGCCAGCAGTGCGGGACTAGCGGCAAATGAGCAGTTCTTC. This sequence joins TRBV12-3 or TRBV12-4 and TRBJ2-1; 11 bases line up with TRBD2. This CDR3 is 14 amino acids long. Trimming cost V 5 bases and J 7 bases; bases outside gene matches: 4.

This clonotype was seen ten or more times. V is TRBV7-2 and J is TRBJ2-1, with D perhaps given as TRBD1 or TRBD2 (5 bases each). Trimming removed 8 bases at V and 4 bases at J, with 21 bases between. CDR1 is SGHTA, CDR2 FQGNSA, per germline. The CDR3 contains 16 residues. CDR3 amino acids: CASGQTRGSVYNEQFF. The CDR3 DNA sequence: TGTGCCAGCGGACAAACCCGCGGGTCGGTATACAATGAGCAGTTCTTC.

V and J are TRBV28 and TRBJ2-1; tentatively, D is TRBD2 (6 bases). The CDR3 is 15 residues long. Trimming cost V 3 bases and J 0 bases, with 9 bases left between them. The V gene's germline CDR1 is MDHEN and CDR2 SYDVKM. The CDR3 reads CASSLPSASYNEQFF. The CDR3, as DNA: TGTGCCAGCAGTTTGCCTAGCGCCTCCTACAATGAGCAGTTCTTC.

This clonotype was picked up many times. This rearrangement joins TRBV24-1 to TRBJ1-2; 9 bases are shared with TRBD1. This CDR3 has 15 amino acids. V was clipped by 2 bases and J by 4 bases; unmatched bases: 4. Germline V gene data show CDR1 as KGHDR and CDR2 as SFDVKD. The CDR3 region is CATSDYRGPGYGYTF. The CDR3 DNA sequence: TGTGCCACCAGTGATTACAGGGGGCCGGGCTATGGCTACACCTTC.

This clonotype was picked up a small number of times. This chain joins TRBV24-1 and TRBJ1-2; D perhaps matches TRBD1 (5 bases). Germline loops: CDR1 KGHDR, CDR2 SFDVKD. CDR3 length equals 14 residues. The V gene lost 4 bases and the J gene lost 8 bases, with 16 bases spanning the gap. CDR3 protein: CATSESTAWWGYTF. DNA for the CDR3: TGTGCCACCAGTGAATCGACAGCGTGGTGGGGCTACACCTTC.

The rearrangement joins TRBV20-1 to TRBJ1-2; the match to TRBD1 covers 8 bases. The germline gives CDR1 DFQATT, CDR2 SNEGSKA (reference sequence). The CDR3 length is 13 residues. The trim removed 3 bases at V and 8 bases at J, leaving 8 bases unmatched. The CDR3 loop reads CSASGDRGLGYTF. The CDR3 DNA reads TGCAGTGCTAGTGGCGACAGGGGTTTAGGCTACACCTTC.

The table lists this clonotype with a few counts. The chain couples TRBV6-2 or TRBV6-3 to TRBJ2-7, with 8 bases fitting TRBD2. Looked up from germline, CDR1 is MNHEY and CDR2 is SVGEGT. This CDR3 has 15 amino acids. Germline trimming cut 7 bases from V and 3 bases from J; bases unmatched to any gene: 11. CDR3 loop: CASTPAFGRGYEQYF. The CDR3 bases are TGTGCCAGCACCCCCGCGTTCGGGAGGGGCTACGAGCAGTACTTC.

V and J are TRBV27 and TRBJ2-5, with D possibly matching TRBD1 (6 bases). CDR1 and CDR2 (germline): MNHEY, SMNVEV (reference sequence). V shed 5 bases and J shed 1 base, with 11 bases lying between them. The CDR3 has 14 residues. Written as DNA, the CDR3 is TGTGCCAGCAGTCCCGGCAGGGGCCAAGAGACCCAGTACTTC. Translation gives CASSPGRGQETQYF.

V is TRBV7-6 and J is TRBJ2-1; possibly TRBD2 for D (6 bases). Germline loops: CDR1 SGHVS, CDR2 FNYEAQ. V was shortened by 5 bases and J by 4 bases, with 12 bases between the two germline ends. CDR3 length equals 14 residues. As DNA, the CDR3 is TGTGCCAGCAGCACCCTGGGACTTTACAATGAGCAGTTCTTC. It yields the protein CASSTLGLYNEQFF.

The chain employs TRBV7-9 and TRBJ1-1; D gene uncertain. CDR3 length: 14 amino acids. Germline CDR1 and CDR2: SEHNR and FQNEAQ (reference sequence). Deletions cut 5 bases from V and 1 base from J, with 11 bases between. The CDR3 loop reads CASSVEQQNTEAFF. In nucleotides, the CDR3 is TGTGCCAGCAGCGTAGAACAGCAGAACACTGAAGCTTTCTTT. The full variable domain, with the rest looked up from reference TRBV7-9 and TRBJ1-1, is DTGVSQNPRHKITKRGQNVTFRCDPISEHNRLYWYRQTLGQGPEFLTYFQNEAQLEKSRLLSDRFSAERPKGSFSTLEIQRTEQGDSAMYLCASSVEQQNTEAFFGQGTRLTVV.

This clonotype has only a few counts. The genes are TRBV7-2 and TRBJ2-3; perhaps TRBD2 as D (6 bases). The CDR3 consists of 18 residues. V dropped 2 bases and J dropped 0 bases, with 18 bases sitting between them. Germline V lookup: CDR1 SGHTA, CDR2 FQGNSA. The chain's CDR3 is CASSLLGTSGYSTDTQYF. For the CDR3, the DNA is TGTGCCAGCAGCTTATTAGGGACCAGCGGGTATAGCACAGATACGCAGTATTTT.

This clonotype appeared a few times. The chain links TRBV6-4 to TRBJ2-7; TRBD2 aligns across 15 bases. Germline trimming cut 8 bases from V and 0 bases from J; bases unmatched to any gene: 14. The germline CDR1 and CDR2 sequences are MRHNA and SNTAGT. The CDR3 covers 19 residues. CDR3 nucleotide sequence: TGTGCCAGCCGAAAACCGCCGGGACTAGCGGGAGGCGTCTCCTACGAGCAGTACTTC. Residues: CASRKPPGLAGGVSYEQYF.

The chain employs TRBV24-1 and TRBJ2-2; 10 bases are shared with TRBD2. Germline assignment: CDR1 KGHDR and CDR2 SFDVKD. The CDR3 has 15 residues. The V gene end was trimmed by 7 bases and the J gene end by 4 bases; junction bases not matched to a gene: 5. CDR3 sequence: CATSWTSGSTGELFF. Written as DNA, the CDR3 is TGTGCCACCAGCTGGACTAGCGGTTCCACCGGGGAGCTGTTTTTT.

This chain joins TRBV19 and TRBJ2-5, with 9 bases identical to TRBD1. Germline V gives CDR1 LNHDA, CDR2 SQIVND (reference sequence). Trimming cost V 8 bases and J 5 bases; bases outside gene matches: 9. The CDR3 length is 14 residues. As DNA, the CDR3 is TGTGCCAGTGCTACAGGGGGCGCGGTTGAGACCCAGTACTTC. Translation gives CASATGGAVETQYF.

This clonotype was counted ten times or more. This chain connects TRBV7-6 to TRBJ1-4; unclear D gene. The germline gives CDR1 SGHVS, CDR2 FNYEAQ. The CDR3 runs to 12 residues. V was shortened by 1 base and J by 8 bases, with 5 bases between the two germline ends. The CDR3, as DNA: TGTGCCAGCAGCTTAGAATCGGAAAAACTGTTTTTT. It yields the protein CASSLESEKLFF.

This clonotype showed up many times. CDR3 amino acids: CASSFTTGTSGRNEQFF. CDR3 nucleotide sequence: TGTGCCAGCAGCTTTACGACGGGGACTAGCGGTAGGAATGAGCAGTTCTTC. This chain uses TRBV7-2 with TRBJ2-1; 11 nucleotides agree with TRBD2. From germline, CDR1 is SGHTA and CDR2 FQGNSA. J gave up 7 bases and V 3 bases, and 11 bases lay outside the gene matches. This CDR3 contains 17 residues.

The V and J genes are TRBV5-8 and TRBJ1-6; TRBD1 might be the D (6 bases). Germline V gene sequence: CDR1 SGHTS, CDR2 YDEGEE. The ends were cut back, 2 bases at V and 8 bases at J, with 29 bases in the middle. The CDR3 sequence is 20 residues long. The CDR3 bases are TGTGCCAGCAGCTTACTTACCCCGAGGGTTACGGGGACAAGGGATTCACCCCTCCACTTT. Translated, it gives CASSLLTPRVTGTRDSPLHF.